This entry concerns a single T cell receptor (beta chain). Original methodology: Using reference gene primer amplification, nucleated cell counts were estimated. Profiled with immunoSEQ multiplex PCR; TCRdb holds only in-frame clones, not every one. V and J calls and clone size are copied from that table; D and trimming were computed from the DNA. The sample yields fewer than 250,000 clones, 83% seen once. These data belong to a study of blood T cell repertoires in COVID-19. Background on the study: From the United States, Italy and Spain came samples of acute and convalescent COVID-19. From T cells, B-cell-depleted T cells, or PBMCs came the material, which was cDNA or gDNA.

Germline V gene sequence: CDR1 SGHNT, CDR2 YYREEE (reference sequence). This CDR3 spans 16 amino acids. The V end lost 4 bases, the J end lost 2 bases, and 18 bases lay between the germline ends. The TCR originated in a human donor in a cohort sampled during active COVID-19. Sequencing was done on a sample of peripheral blood. The rearrangement links TRBV5-4 to TRBJ2-5, with a possible D match to TRBD2 (6 bases). The CDR3 region is CASSLGGGRSQETQYF. The CDR3 nucleotides are TGTGCCAGCAGCCTGGGAGGCGGGCGGAGTCAAGAGACCCAGTACTTC.